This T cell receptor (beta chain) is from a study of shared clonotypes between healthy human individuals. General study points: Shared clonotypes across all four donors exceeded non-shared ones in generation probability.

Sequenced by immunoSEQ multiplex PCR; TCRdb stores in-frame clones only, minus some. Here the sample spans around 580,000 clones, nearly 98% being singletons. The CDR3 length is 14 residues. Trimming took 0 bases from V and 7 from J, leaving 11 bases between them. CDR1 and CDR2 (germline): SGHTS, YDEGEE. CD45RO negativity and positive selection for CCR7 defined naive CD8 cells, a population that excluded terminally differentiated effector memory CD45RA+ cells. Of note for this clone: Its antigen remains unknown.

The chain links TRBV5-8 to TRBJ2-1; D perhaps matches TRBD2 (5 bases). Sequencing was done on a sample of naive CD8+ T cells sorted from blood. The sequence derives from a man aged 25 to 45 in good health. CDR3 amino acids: CASSLGGRSNEQFF. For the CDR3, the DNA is TGTGCCAGCAGCTTGGGAGGGAGAAGTAATGAGCAGTTCTTC.